This T cell receptor beta chain came from a study of blood T cells in healthy people across ages. Background on the study: Per two T cells, about one barcoded beta molecule was captured through template switching.

Germline loops: CDR1 ENHRY, CDR2 SYGVKD. The CDR3 consists of 11 residues. For the second PCR, which ran for 7 to 11 cycles, a sample-barcoded 5' primer and a J-beta primer mix were used. TCRdb ran MiXCR on the 5' RACE reads and lists one entry per CDR3 protein. The repertoire consists of 650,000 to 700,000 distinct CDR3 sequences, with about 30% occurring once and the leading ten covering 15% to 19%. Note on this clonotype: A junction end diverges from the germline sequence, so it may reflect a read error.

The TCR was taken from an elderly woman in good health. Sequencing used blood. The V call is TRBV10-3, the J call TRBJ2-4; D gene unclear. The closer fit of TRBJ2-7 to the DNA end suggests the J call may be wrong. CDR3 DNA sequence: TGCGCCATCAGTGGAGAGTACGAGCAGTACTTC. Encoded protein: CAISGEYEQYF.